This T cell receptor beta chain originates from a study of blood T cell repertoires in COVID-19. Repertoires were generated with immunoSEQ multiplex PCR, while TCRdb's copy carries only in-frame clones and drops some. The table includes 300,000 or so clones, roughly 88% detected once. Sequenced sample: peripheral blood. This clonotype was sampled from a woman between 45 and 60 years old with acute or convalescent COVID-19.

CDR3 bases: TGTGCCACCAGTGACTGGGACAGTCCGGATCAGCCCCAGCATTTT. This translates into CATSDWDSPDQPQHF. The V call is TRBV24-1, the J call TRBJ1-5; TRBD1 matches 7 bases. Germline V gene sequence: CDR1 KGHDR, CDR2 SFDVKD. The V segment lost 4 bases and the J segment 5 bases; nucleotides outside the gene matches: 7. CDR3 length: 15 amino acids.